This TCR beta chain was captured in a study of technical replicates of blood from several donors. CDR3 length: 16 amino acids. The germline gives CDR1 MNHEY, CDR2 SMNVEV (reference sequence). V gave up 3 bases and J gave up 9 bases; unmatched junction bases: 12. The assay was immunoSEQ multiplex PCR, and TCRdb's table has in-frame clones only and misses some. Of approximately 12,000 clones in the sample, about 91% were seen once. The TCR sequence derives from a human donor in good health. Sequencing input: PBMCs. This chain uses TRBV27 with TRBJ2-1, with 9 bases identical to TRBD1. The CDR3 is CASSFPTGTGRSEQFF. The CDR3 DNA is TGTGCCAGCAGTTTCCCGACCGGGACAGGGCGGAGTGAGCAGTTCTTC.